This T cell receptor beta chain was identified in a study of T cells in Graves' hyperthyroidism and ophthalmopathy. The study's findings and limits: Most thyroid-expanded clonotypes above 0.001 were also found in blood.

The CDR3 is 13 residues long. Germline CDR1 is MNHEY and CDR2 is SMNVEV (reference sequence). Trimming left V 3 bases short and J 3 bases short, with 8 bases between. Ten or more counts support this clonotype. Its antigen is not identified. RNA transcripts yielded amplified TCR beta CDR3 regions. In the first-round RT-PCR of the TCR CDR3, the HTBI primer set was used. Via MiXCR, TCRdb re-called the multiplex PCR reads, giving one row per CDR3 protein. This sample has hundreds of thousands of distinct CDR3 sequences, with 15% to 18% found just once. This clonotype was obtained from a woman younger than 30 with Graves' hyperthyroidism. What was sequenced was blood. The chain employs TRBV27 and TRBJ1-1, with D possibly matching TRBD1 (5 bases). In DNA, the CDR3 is TGTGCCAGCAGTTTCGAGACAGACACTGAAGCTTTCTTT. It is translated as CASSFETDTEAFF.